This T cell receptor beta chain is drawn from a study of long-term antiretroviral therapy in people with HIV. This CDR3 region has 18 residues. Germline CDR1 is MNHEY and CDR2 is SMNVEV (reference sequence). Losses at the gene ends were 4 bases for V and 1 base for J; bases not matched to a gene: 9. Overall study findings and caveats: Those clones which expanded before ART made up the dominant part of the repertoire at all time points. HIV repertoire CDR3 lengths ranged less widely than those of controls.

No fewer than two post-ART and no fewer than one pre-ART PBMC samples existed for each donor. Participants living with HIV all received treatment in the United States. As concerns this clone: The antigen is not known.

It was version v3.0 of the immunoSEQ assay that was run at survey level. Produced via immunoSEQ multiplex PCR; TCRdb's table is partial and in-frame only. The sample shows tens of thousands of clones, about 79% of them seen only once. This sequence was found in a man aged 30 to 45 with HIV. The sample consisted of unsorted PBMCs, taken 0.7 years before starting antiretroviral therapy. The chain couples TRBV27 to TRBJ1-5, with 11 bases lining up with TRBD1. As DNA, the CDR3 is TGTGCCAGCAGTTCACGGACAGGGGGCAGGGTCAGCAATCAGCCCCAGCATTTT. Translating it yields CASSSRTGGRVSNQPQHF.